The T cell receptor (beta chain) under discussion was sequenced for a study of Graves' ophthalmopathy and Graves' hyperthyroidism. Findings and limits, study-wide: Among expanded thyroid clonotypes above 0.001 frequency, most also occurred in blood.

V shed 0 bases and J shed 7 bases, with 10 bases lying between them. CDR1 and CDR2 (germline): SGHRS, YFSETQ. This CDR3 is built from 14 residues. Other autoimmune diseases, uncontrolled infections, pregnancy or lactation led to the exclusion of patients. In the case of this clonotype: Its antigen is not identified.

Amplifying from RNA transcripts, the study obtained TCR beta CDR3 regions. An opening RT-PCR round employed HTBI primers and preceded a second-round multiplex PCR. MiXCR, applied by TCRdb to the multiplex PCR reads, yields one record per CDR3 protein. This table has 620,000 or so distinct CDR3 sequences, around a fifth appearing once. Material: peripheral blood. The clonotype was recovered from a woman between 18 and 29 years old with stable Graves' hyperthyroidism. Some clones in this sample may be carry-over from other donors' samples. The rearrangement links TRBV5-1 to TRBJ2-2; no reliable D call. The CDR3 is CASSLDPSHGELFF. The CDR3 bases are TGCGCCAGCAGCTTGGACCCCTCACACGGGGAGCTGTTTTTT.